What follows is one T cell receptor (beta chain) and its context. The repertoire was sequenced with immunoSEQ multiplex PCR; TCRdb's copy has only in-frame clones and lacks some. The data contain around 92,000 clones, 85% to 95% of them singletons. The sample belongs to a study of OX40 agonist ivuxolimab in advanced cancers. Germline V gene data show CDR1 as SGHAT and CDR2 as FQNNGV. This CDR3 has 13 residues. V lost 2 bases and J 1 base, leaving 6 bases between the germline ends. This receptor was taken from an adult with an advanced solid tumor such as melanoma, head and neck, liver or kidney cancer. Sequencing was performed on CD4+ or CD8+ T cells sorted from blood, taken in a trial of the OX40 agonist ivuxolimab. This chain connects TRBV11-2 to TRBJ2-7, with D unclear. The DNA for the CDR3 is TGTGCCAGCAGCTTAAGCCCATCCTACGAGCAGTACTTC. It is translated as CASSLSPSYEQYF. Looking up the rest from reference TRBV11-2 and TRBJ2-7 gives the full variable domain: EAGVAQSPRYKIIEKRQSVAFWCNPISGHATLYWYQQILGQGPKLLIQFQNNGVVDDSQLPKDRFSAERLKGVDSTLKIQPAKLEDSAVYLCASSLSPSYEQYFGPGTRLTVT.